Shown below are 14 T cell receptor beta chains from a single sample sequenced in a study of T cell responses to AZD1222 COVID-19 vaccine. Sequencing used immunoSEQ multiplex PCR; TCRdb keeps in-frame clones, though not all of them. The data contain some 170,000 clones, roughly 88% of them seen just once; the ten biggest clones take up roughly 4.3%. This specimen was peripheral blood, taken 28 days after the second AZD1222 dose. Receptors were obtained from an adult who received the AZD1222 COVID-19 vaccine.

The chain employs TRBV2 and TRBJ1-4; D unresolved. The CDR3 spans 15 residues. Germline V lookup: CDR1 SNHLY, CDR2 FYNNEI. V gave up 3 bases and J gave up 5 bases, with 13 bases separating them. CDR3 sequence reads: CASSDEAAMNEKLFF. CDR3 nucleotides: TGTGCCAGCAGTGACGAGGCAGCTATGAATGAAAAACTGTTTTTT.

The J gene is TRBJ1-5, the V gene TRBV7-9, with a weak D call TRBD1 (5 bases). Germline CDR1 is SEHNR and CDR2 is FQNEAQ (reference sequence). The V end lost 6 bases, the J end lost 5 bases, and 14 bases lay between the germline ends. The CDR3 loop spans 14 amino acids. Here the CDR3 DNA reads TGTGCCAGCAGTTCGGCCAGGGTTGATCAGCCCCAGCATTTT. This encodes CASSSARVDQPQHF.

The chain uses TRBV30 and TRBJ2-7; D perhaps matches TRBD2 (6 bases). The CDR3 loop spans 12 amino acids. Trimming shortened V by 5 bases and J by 4 bases, and 12 bases separated the two germline ends. In germline, CDR1 is GTSNPN, CDR2 SVGIG (reference sequence). CDR3 DNA sequence: TGTGCCTGGGGGGCGGGGTCATACGAGCAGTACTTC. Translation gives CAWGAGSYEQYF.

The chain is built from TRBV5-1 and TRBJ2-2; D gene unclear. The V gene lost 0 bases and the J gene lost 5 bases, with 8 bases spanning the gap. This CDR3 is built from 14 residues. Germline loops: CDR1 SGHRS, CDR2 YFSETQ. The CDR3 coding sequence is TGCGCCAGCAGCTTGGGGCAGATAACCGGGGAGCTGTTTTTT. This codes for CASSLGQITGELFF.

The V gene is TRBV6-6, the J gene TRBJ1-2, with D perhaps TRBD1 (6 bases). V lost 2 bases and J lost 6, with 16 bases in between. CDR1 is MNHNY and CDR2 is SVGAGI in the germline V gene (reference sequence). The CDR3 is 15 residues long. The DNA of the CDR3 is TGTGCCAGCAGTTACCCACTAGGGGGAGAGAATGGCTACACCTTC. Amino acids: CASSYPLGGENGYTF.

V and J are TRBV5-1 and TRBJ1-1; D not resolved. Trimming removed 2 bases from V and 0 bases from J, with 14 bases in between. The germline gives CDR1 SGHRS, CDR2 YFSETQ. This CDR3 region has 16 residues. The DNA of the CDR3 is TGCGCCAGCAGCTTCGGGCAAAACATAATGAACACTGAAGCTTTCTTT. Amino acids: CASSFGQNIMNTEAFF.

The chain links TRBV5-1 to TRBJ2-5; the match to TRBD2 covers 9 bases. CDR1 is SGHRS, CDR2 YFSETQ, per germline. V shed 3 bases and J 1 base; nucleotides not matched to a gene: 1. There are 14 residues in the CDR3. CDR3 DNA: TGCGCCAGCAGCTATAGCGGGGGCCAAGAGACCCAGTACTTC. Its translation is CASSYSGGQETQYF. Variable domain in full (rest from reference TRBV5-1 and TRBJ2-5): KAGVTQTPRYLIKTRGQQVTLSCSPISGHRSVSWYQQTPGQGLQFLFEYFSETQRNKGNFPGRFSGRQFSNSRSEMNVSTLELGDSALYLCASSYSGGQETQYFGPGTRLLVL.

The rearrangement uses TRBV21-1 and TRBJ1-2. TRBV21-1 is termed a pseudogene. The CDR3 extends over 16 amino acids. The CDR3 is CASSSPVVKPPLGYTF. CDR3 sequence (DNA): TGTGCCAGCAGCTCACCCGTGGTTAAGCCTCCCCTAGGCTACACCTTC.

This clone was counted only a few times. The gene calls are TRBV5-5 and TRBJ2-5, with D unclear. Germline assignment: CDR1 SGHKS and CDR2 YYEKEE (reference sequence). The CDR3 length is 11 residues. V was cut by 5 bases and J by 2 bases, with 4 bases left in between. CDR3 protein: CASRAQETQYF. The CDR3, as DNA: TGTGCCAGCAGGGCGCAAGAGACCCAGTACTTC.

This sequence joins TRBV7-2 and TRBJ1-1; possible D gene TRBD1, 6 bases. The germline V gene has CDR1 SGHTA and CDR2 FQGNSA. Trimming took 4 bases from V and 6 from J, leaving 21 bases between them. The CDR3 is 16 residues long. CDR3 loop: CASSSAGHPGGAEAFF. CDR3 nucleotide sequence: TGTGCCAGCAGCTCGGCGGGACACCCTGGGGGGGCTGAAGCTTTCTTT. Filled out from reference TRBV7-2 and TRBJ1-1, the complete variable domain reads GAGVSQSPSNKVTEKGKDVELRCDPISGHTALYWYRQSLGQGLEFLIYFQGNSAPDKSGLPSDRFSAERTGGSVSTLTIQRTQQEDSAVYLCASSSAGHPGGAEAFFGQGTRLTVV.

The chain has TRBV12-3 or TRBV12-4 and TRBJ1-4, with TRBD1 identical over 7 bases. V trimming: 6 bases; J trimming: 14 bases; junction bases outside the gene matches: 6. This CDR3 has 11 amino acids. DNA of the CDR3: TGTGCCAGCAGCCACAGGGGAGTTCTGTTTTTT. Translating gives CASSHRGVLFF.

The chain joins TRBV6-5 to TRBJ1-1, with 7 bases that match TRBD1. Trimming took 5 bases from V and 1 from J; bases not matched to a gene: 7. CDR3 length: 15 amino acids. Germline CDR1 reads MNHEY; CDR2 reads SVGAGI. This CDR3 is CASSTAGTENTEAFF. For the CDR3, the DNA is TGTGCCAGCAGTACCGCCGGGACAGAGAACACTGAAGCTTTCTTT.

The chain combines TRBV12-5 with TRBJ2-1, with D perhaps assigned TRBD1 or TRBD2 (6 bases each). This CDR3 has 17 residues. Germline V gene sequence: CDR1 LGHNT, CDR2 FRNRAP. Trimming removed 6 bases from V and 0 bases from J, with 18 bases in between. The CDR3 nucleotides are TGTGCTAGTGGCCAAGGAGCTGGGGGGCTCTCCTACAATGAGCAGTTCTTC. Encoded protein: CASGQGAGGLSYNEQFF.

A note on this clone: Relative to the germline gene, one junction end is altered; a read error may explain this. The chain uses TRBV10-3 and TRBJ1-2, with TRBD1 matching over 8 bases. The germline V gene encodes CDR1 ENHRY and CDR2 SYGVKD. The CDR3 is 13 residues long. The CDR3 nucleotides read TGTGCCATCAGACAAGTGGACAGGGAGGCCCCGCAATTC. Translation: CAIRQVDREAPQF.